A single sample is the source of the 18 T cell receptor beta chains below, sequenced in a study of identical twins. In TCRdb, the 5' RACE reads were re-called with MiXCR into one record per CDR3 protein. The table lists fewer than 500,000 distinct CDR3 sequences, 24% of them singletons. This sample also belongs to another study, concerning T cells expressing NK-cell markers.

The sequenced sample consisted of CD4+ T cells sorted from blood. The receptors stem from a young woman in good health.

The sample holds a few counts of this clonotype. This sequence joins TRBV10-3 and TRBJ2-7; TRBD1 agrees at 7 bases. This CDR3 has 13 residues. The germline V gene encodes CDR1 ENHRY and CDR2 SYGVKD. The J segment lost 0 bases and the V segment lost 7 bases, leaving 3 bases of the junction unmatched. CDR3 sequence: CAITGDSSYEQYF. The CDR3 bases are TGTGCCATCACTGGGGACAGCTCCTACGAGCAGTACTTC.

This clonotype was found a few times. Here the CDR3 reads CASSFSGRAADTQYF. For the CDR3, the DNA is TGTGCCAGCAGTTTCAGCGGGAGGGCCGCAGATACGCAGTATTTT. The V call is TRBV12-3 or TRBV12-4, the J call TRBJ2-3, with 10 nucleotides matching TRBD2. This CDR3 region has 15 residues. V was pared by 3 bases and J by 4 bases, with 4 bases of the junction left unmatched.

In its sample, this clonotype was seen a few times. The V gene is TRBV27, the J gene TRBJ2-5; D call uncertain. CDR3 length: 13 residues. Germline V CDR1 and CDR2: MNHEY, SMNVEV (reference sequence). Trimming removed 5 bases at V and 0 bases at J, with 7 bases between. CDR3 in amino acids: CASSDWYQETQYF. In nucleotides, the CDR3 is TGTGCCAGCAGTGACTGGTACCAAGAGACCCAGTACTTC.

The J gene is TRBJ2-1, the V gene TRBV20-1; D perhaps matches TRBD2 (6 bases). The CDR3 is 15 residues long. In germline, CDR1 is DFQATT, CDR2 SNEGSKA (reference sequence). V lost 6 bases and J 4 bases, leaving 19 bases between the germline ends. Here the CDR3 DNA reads TGCAGTGCAATCCCCGGGACTCTTACATACAATGAGCAGTTCTTC. Protein: CSAIPGTLTYNEQFF.

This chain connects TRBV9 to TRBJ2-1, with D unclear. Germline V gene sequence: CDR1 SGDLS, CDR2 YYNGEE. The CDR3 is made up of 14 amino acids. V dropped 1 base and J dropped 0 bases, with 5 bases sitting between them. In DNA, the CDR3 is TGTGCCAGCAGCGTATCAGACTCCTACAATGAGCAGTTCTTC. Translation gives CASSVSDSYNEQFF.

This clonotype was picked up many times. The rearrangement joins TRBV7-9 to TRBJ2-2, with 10 bases matching TRBD2. This CDR3 spans 14 amino acids. The ends lost 2 bases at V and 6 bases at J; junction bases unmatched: 0. Germline V gives CDR1 SEHNR, CDR2 FQNEAQ (reference sequence). In DNA, the CDR3 is TGTGCCAGCAGCTTACTAGCGGGAGCCGGGGAGCTGTTTTTT. This encodes CASSLLAGAGELFF.

This clonotype was counted only a few times. The rearrangement links TRBV2 to TRBJ1-6, with D possibly TRBD1 on 6 matching bases. Germline lookup yields CDR1 SNHLY and CDR2 FYNNEI. This CDR3 has 14 amino acids. V lost 2 bases, J lost 10 bases, and 12 bases lay in between. CDR3 loop: CASSELGAESPLHF. Here the CDR3 DNA reads TGTGCCAGCAGTGAACTGGGGGCGGAATCACCCCTCCACTTT.

In DNA, the CDR3 is TGTGCCAGCAGCCAAGGAAGTTACAGACCCTACGAGCAGTACTTC. Its translation is CASSQGSYRPYEQYF. The genes are TRBV4-2 and TRBJ2-7; D remains unclear. The germline V and J ends were trimmed by 1 base and 2 bases, with 12 bases remaining between them. CDR1 and CDR2 (germline): LGHNA, YNFKEQ. The CDR3 runs to 15 residues.

This clonotype was picked up a small number of times. This rearrangement joins TRBV12-3 or TRBV12-4 to TRBJ2-1; D gene ambiguous. The V end was cut by 6 bases, the J end by 15 bases, with 6 bases between. CDR3 length: 8 amino acids. The CDR3 sequence: CASRVGFF. The DNA of the CDR3 is TGTGCCAGCAGGGTGGGGTTCTTC.

This chain joins TRBV5-1 and TRBJ2-7; D unclear. Germline values: CDR1 SGHRS, CDR2 YFSETQ. CDR3 length equals 13 residues. V dropped 0 bases and J dropped 6 bases, with 10 bases sitting between them. The CDR3 is CASSLGPEGEQYF. In nucleotides, the CDR3 is TGCGCCAGCAGCTTGGGACCAGAAGGCGAGCAGTACTTC.

The V and J genes are TRBV29-1 and TRBJ1-2, with a tentative D call TRBD1 (5 bases). CDR1 and CDR2 from the germline V gene are SQVTM and ANQGSEA. The CDR3 has 11 residues. V was trimmed by 6 bases and J by 6 bases, leaving 11 bases between them. The DNA of the CDR3 is TGCAGCGTGGGGACTGTTAATGGCTACACCTTC. Amino acids: CSVGTVNGYTF. The full variable domain, with the rest looked up from reference TRBV29-1 and TRBJ1-2, is SAVISQKPSRDICQRGTSLTIQCQVDSQVTMMFWYRQQPGQSLTLIATANQGSEATYESGFVIDKFPISRPNLTFSTLTVSNMSPEDSSIYLCSVGTVNGYTFGSGTRLTVV.

J is TRBJ2-5 and V is TRBV6-6, with D hard to call. The CDR3 is 12 amino acids. The germline CDR1 and CDR2 sequences are MNHNY and SVGAGI (reference sequence). Trimming left V 2 bases short and J 6 bases short, with 7 bases between. CDR3 loop: CASSYPHQTQYF. CDR3 nucleotide sequence: TGTGCCAGCAGTTACCCCCACCAGACCCAGTACTTC.

The J gene is TRBJ2-3, the V gene TRBV27; D gene unclear. The V end was cut by 3 bases, the J end by 2 bases, with 12 bases between. Germline lookup yields CDR1 MNHEY and CDR2 SMNVEV (reference sequence). The CDR3 totals 15 residues. In nucleotides, the CDR3 is TGTGCCAGCAGTTTCCTCGGCGAAGTCACAGATACGCAGTATTTT. Translation gives CASSFLGEVTDTQYF.

The rearrangement links TRBV20-1 to TRBJ2-5, with a possible D match to TRBD1 (6 bases). In germline, CDR1 is DFQATT, CDR2 SNEGSKA (reference sequence). V lost 0 bases, J lost 2 bases, and 10 bases lay in between. This CDR3 has 14 amino acids. The CDR3 sequence is CSARDPGQQETQYF. The DNA for the CDR3 is TGCAGTGCTAGAGATCCGGGACAACAAGAGACCCAGTACTTC.

This clonotype was counted between two and nine times. The chain is built from TRBV20-1 and TRBJ2-6; D is undetermined. V lost 3 bases and J lost 0, with 12 bases in between. This CDR3 has 16 amino acids. Germline lookup yields CDR1 DFQATT and CDR2 SNEGSKA (reference sequence). The CDR3 here is CSASGTASSGANVLTF. CDR3 DNA sequence: TGCAGTGCTAGCGGAACAGCCAGCTCTGGGGCCAACGTCCTGACTTTC.

This clonotype was detected only a few times. This chain connects TRBV5-1 to TRBJ2-1; no firm D call. The germline CDR1 and CDR2 sequences are SGHRS and YFSETQ. Trimming took off 0 bases at V and 4 bases at J, with 14 bases between the two ends. There are 16 residues in the CDR3. The DNA for the CDR3 is TGCGCCAGCAGCTTGGGGTTAGGGTTGTCATACAATGAGCAGTTCTTC. This encodes CASSLGLGLSYNEQFF.

This clonotype was seen more than once but under ten times. The rearrangement uses TRBV6-2 or TRBV6-3 and TRBJ2-1; 7 bases fit TRBD1. Germline CDR1 MNHEY, CDR2 SVGEGT. The CDR3 runs to 15 residues. Losses at the gene ends were 6 bases for V and 3 bases for J; bases not matched to a gene: 8. CDR3 bases: TGTGCCAGCAGCACCAGGGGGACCTACTACAATGAGCAGTTCTTC. Residues: CASSTRGTYYNEQFF.

This clonotype was recorded many times. This rearrangement joins TRBV14 to TRBJ2-7; D unresolved. V shed 5 bases and J shed 2 bases, with 7 bases lying between them. In germline, CDR1 is SGHDN, CDR2 FVKESK. CDR3 length: 12 amino acids. The CDR3 region is CASSLNPYEQYF. The DNA for the CDR3 is TGTGCCAGCAGCTTAAACCCCTACGAGCAGTACTTC.